This T cell receptor (beta chain) was retrieved from a study of response to subunit inactivated influenza vaccine. TCRdb used MiXCR to reprocess the RT-PCR reads, holding one entry per CDR3 protein. Here the sample spans around 750,000 distinct CDR3 sequences, less than 25% being singletons. Trimming removed 2 bases at V and 4 bases at J, with 11 bases between. Germline assignment: CDR1 ENHRY and CDR2 SYGVKD. The CDR3 loop spans 14 amino acids. The sample here was PBMCs from blood, taken less than 6 days after vaccination. The chain combines TRBV10-3 with TRBJ2-5; tentatively, D is TRBD1 (6 bases). This TCR was sampled from a man aged 45-60 years who received an inactivated influenza vaccine. The CDR3 is CAISEGVRGETQYF. CDR3 DNA: TGTGCCATCAGTGAGGGGGTCAGGGGAGAGACCCAGTACTTC.